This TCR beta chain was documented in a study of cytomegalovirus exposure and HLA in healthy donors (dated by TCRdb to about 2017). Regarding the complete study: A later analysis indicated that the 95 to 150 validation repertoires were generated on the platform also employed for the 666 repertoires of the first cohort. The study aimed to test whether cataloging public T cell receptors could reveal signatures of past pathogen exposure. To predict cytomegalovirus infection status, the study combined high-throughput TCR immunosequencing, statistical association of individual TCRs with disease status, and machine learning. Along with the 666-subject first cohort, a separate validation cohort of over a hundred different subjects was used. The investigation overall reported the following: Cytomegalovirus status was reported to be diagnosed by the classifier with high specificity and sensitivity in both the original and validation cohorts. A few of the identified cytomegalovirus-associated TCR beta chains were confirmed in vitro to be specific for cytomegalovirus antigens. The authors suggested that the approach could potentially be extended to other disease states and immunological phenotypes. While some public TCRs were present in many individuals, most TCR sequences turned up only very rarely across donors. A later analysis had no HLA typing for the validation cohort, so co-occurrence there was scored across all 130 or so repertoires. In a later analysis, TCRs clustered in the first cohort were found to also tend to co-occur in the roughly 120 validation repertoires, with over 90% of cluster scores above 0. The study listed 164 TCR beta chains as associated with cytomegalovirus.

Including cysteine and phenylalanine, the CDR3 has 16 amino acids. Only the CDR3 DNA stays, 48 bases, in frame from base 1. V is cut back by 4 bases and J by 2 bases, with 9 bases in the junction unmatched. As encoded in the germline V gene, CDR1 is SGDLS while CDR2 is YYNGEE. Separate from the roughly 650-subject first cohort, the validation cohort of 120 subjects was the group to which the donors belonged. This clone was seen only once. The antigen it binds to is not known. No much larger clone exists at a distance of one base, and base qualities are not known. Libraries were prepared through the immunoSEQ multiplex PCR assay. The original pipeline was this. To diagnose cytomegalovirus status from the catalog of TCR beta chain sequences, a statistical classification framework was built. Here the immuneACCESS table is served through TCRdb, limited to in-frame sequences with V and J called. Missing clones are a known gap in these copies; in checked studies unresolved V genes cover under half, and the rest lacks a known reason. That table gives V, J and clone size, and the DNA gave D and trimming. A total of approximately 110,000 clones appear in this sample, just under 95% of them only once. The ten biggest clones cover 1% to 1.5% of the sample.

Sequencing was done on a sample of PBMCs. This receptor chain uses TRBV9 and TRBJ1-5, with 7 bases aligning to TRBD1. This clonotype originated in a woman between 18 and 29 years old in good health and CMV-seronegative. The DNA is TGTGCCAGCAGCCCGGGTAGGGGGCAAGGCAATCAGCCCCAGCATTTT. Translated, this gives CASSPGRGQGNQPQHF.